The present T cell receptor (beta chain) was sequenced within a study of OX40 agonist ivuxolimab in advanced cancers. The ends were cut back, 0 bases at V and 1 base at J, with 7 bases in the middle. The CDR3 runs 14 residues. Germline CDR1 SGDLS, CDR2 YYNGEE. Here immunoSEQ multiplex PCR was the method, and the copy in TCRdb shows in-frame clones only, minus some. The table includes 50,000 to 65,000 clones, roughly nine tenths detected once. Exclusion of a patient followed from autoimmune disease history or systemic immunosuppression. The TCR comes from an adult with an advanced solid tumor such as melanoma, head and neck, liver or kidney cancer. The input for sequencing was CD4+ or CD8+ T cells sorted from blood, taken in a trial of the OX40 agonist ivuxolimab. The gene calls are TRBV9 and TRBJ1-1; D not resolved. CDR3 in DNA: TGTGCCAGCAGCGTAGTCTCGGGGAACACTGAAGCTTTCTTT. Translation: CASSVVSGNTEAFF.